The sequence of this TCR beta chain was determined in a study of T-cell memory formation after mild COVID-19. V gave up 8 bases and J gave up 4 bases; unmatched junction bases: 11. The CDR3 is 15 residues long. Germline V lookup: CDR1 MNHEY, CDR2 SVGEGT. One entry per CDR3 protein results from TCRdb running MiXCR on the 5' RACE reads. The repertoire has roughly 190,000 distinct CDR3 sequences, under 12% of them found once; the top ten carry roughly 3.2%. The specimen sequenced was PBMCs or a T cell subset sorted from them (not recorded which). This clonotype was obtained from a man aged 18 to 29 who had mild COVID-19 (a few samples of this study predate the infection). Cell type and time point are not known. The chain is built from TRBV6-2 or TRBV6-3 and TRBJ2-5; TRBD2 matches at 9 bases. DNA for the CDR3: TGTGCCAGCTGGCGGGAGCGGGGGGTAGGAGAGACCCAGTACTTC. As protein: CASWRERGVGETQYF.